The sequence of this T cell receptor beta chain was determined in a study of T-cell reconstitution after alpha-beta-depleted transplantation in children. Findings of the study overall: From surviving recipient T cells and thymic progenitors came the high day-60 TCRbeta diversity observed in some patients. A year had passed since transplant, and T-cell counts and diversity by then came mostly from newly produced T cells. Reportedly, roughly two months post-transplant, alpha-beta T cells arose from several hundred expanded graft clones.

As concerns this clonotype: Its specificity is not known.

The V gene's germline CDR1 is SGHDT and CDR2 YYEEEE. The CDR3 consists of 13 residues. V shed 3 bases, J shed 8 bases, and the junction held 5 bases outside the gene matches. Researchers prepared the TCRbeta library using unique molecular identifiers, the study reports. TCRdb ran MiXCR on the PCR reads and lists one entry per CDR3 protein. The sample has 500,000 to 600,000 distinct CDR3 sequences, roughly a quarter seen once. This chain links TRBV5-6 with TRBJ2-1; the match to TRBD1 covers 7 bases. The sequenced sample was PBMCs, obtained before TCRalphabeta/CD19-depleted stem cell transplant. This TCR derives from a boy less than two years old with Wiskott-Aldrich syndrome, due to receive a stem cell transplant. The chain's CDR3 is CASSSRGGDEQFF. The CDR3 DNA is TGTGCCAGCAGCTCCCGAGGGGGCGATGAGCAGTTCTTC.